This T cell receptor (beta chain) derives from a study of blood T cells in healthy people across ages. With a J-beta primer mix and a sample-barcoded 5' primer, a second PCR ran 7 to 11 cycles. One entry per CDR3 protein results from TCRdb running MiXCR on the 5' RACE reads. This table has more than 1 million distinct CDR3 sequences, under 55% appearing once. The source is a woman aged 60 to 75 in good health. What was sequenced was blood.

As DNA, the CDR3 is TGCGCCAGCAGCCAAGATGCGGCAGGGGGTACTAACTATGGCTACACCTTC. Its protein is CASSQDAAGGTNYGYTF. The rearrangement joins TRBV4-1 to TRBJ1-2; 7 nucleotides align to TRBD1. V dropped 0 bases and J dropped 0; count of bases not matched to a gene: 7. Germline V gene data show CDR1 as MGHRA and CDR2 as YSYEKL. The length of the CDR3 is 17 residues.